A single sample is the source of the 5 T cell receptor beta chains below, sequenced in a study of monozygotic twins with inflammatory bowel disease. TCRdb re-called the 5' RACE reads and shows each CDR3 protein once, DNA omitted. In all, the sample yields under 350,000 distinct CDR3 sequences. The material sequenced was blood. These receptors were obtained from a human donor with ulcerative colitis or Crohn's disease, or a healthy co-twin of an affected twin (not recorded which).

V usage is TRBV25-1 and J usage is TRBJ1-4; TCRdb's assignment of TRBD1 cannot be checked, as there is no DNA. The germline CDR1 and CDR2 sequences are MGHDK and SYGVNS. The CDR3 totals 16 residues. The CDR3 reads CASSDPSRGRAEKLFF.

The chain recombines TRBV5-4 with TRBJ2-7; TCRdb lists TRBD1, though no DNA is available to test this call. This CDR3 is 14 amino acids long. The germline CDR1 and CDR2 sequences are SGHNT and YYREEE (reference sequence). CDR3 amino acids: CASSLRGRSYEQYF.

This sequence joins TRBV7-2 and TRBJ2-1; TCRdb's assignment of TRBD2 cannot be checked, as there is no DNA. This CDR3 is 16 amino acids long. Germline lookup yields CDR1 SGHTA and CDR2 FQGNSA. The CDR3 sequence: CASRDRSSLGYNEQFF. Supplemented by reference TRBV7-2 and TRBJ2-1, the full variable domain reads GAGVSQSPSNKVTEKGKDVELRCDPISGHTALYWYRQSLGQGLEFLIYFQGNSAPDKSGLPSDRFSAERTGGSVSTLTIQRTQQEDSAVYLCASRDRSSLGYNEQFFGPGTRLTVL.

The rearrangement joins TRBV5-5 to TRBJ1-2; without DNA, the TCRdb call of TRBD1 cannot be checked. Per the germline V gene, CDR1 is SGHKS and CDR2 is YYEKEE (reference sequence). This CDR3 region has 13 residues. The CDR3 sequence is CASSLSTGDGYTF.

J is TRBJ1-2 and V is TRBV5-1. The CDR3 contains 13 residues. Germline CDR1 is SGHRS and CDR2 is YFSETQ. CDR3 sequence reads: CASSLVGGDGYTF. Using reference TRBV5-1 and TRBJ1-2 for the parts outside the CDR3, the full variable domain is KAGVTQTPRYLIKTRGQQVTLSCSPISGHRSVSWYQQTPGQGLQFLFEYFSETQRNKGNFPGRFSGRQFSNSRSEMNVSTLELGDSALYLCASSLVGGDGYTFGSGTRLTVV.